The sample holds one count of the clone carrying this TCR beta chain. As yet, its antigen is unknown. Data came from immunoSEQ multiplex PCR; TCRdb stores just in-frame clones and leaves some out. The sample records about 17,000 clones, 90% to 95% being singletons. CDR3 length: 17 residues. CDR1 and CDR2 from the germline V gene are SGHVS and FQNEAQ. The V gene lost 5 bases and the J gene lost 7 bases, with 21 bases spanning the gap. The data belong to a study of chemoradiotherapy in HPV16-positive cancers. The study's findings and limits: Candidate HPV-specific clones and E7-related TCR motifs grew in tumor during treatment.

This clonotype originated in a human donor with HPV-associated anogenital cancer. The sequences come from blood, collected from a patient who underwent chemoradiotherapy. The chain carries TRBV7-8 and TRBJ1-6; D uncertain. For the CDR3, the DNA is TGTGCCAGCAGCCCCCGGGTCCTCGTCACATCAAATTCACCCCTCCACTTT. This translates into CASSPRVLVTSNSPLHF.